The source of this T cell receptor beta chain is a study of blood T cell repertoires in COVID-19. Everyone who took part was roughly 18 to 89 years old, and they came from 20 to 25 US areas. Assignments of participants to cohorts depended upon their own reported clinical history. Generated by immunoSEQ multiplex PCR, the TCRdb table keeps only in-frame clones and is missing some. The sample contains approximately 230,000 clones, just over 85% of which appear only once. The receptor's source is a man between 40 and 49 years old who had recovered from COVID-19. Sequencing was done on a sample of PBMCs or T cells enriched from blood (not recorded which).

Written as DNA, the CDR3 is TGTGCCAGCAGCCAAGGAAATTCCGTTAGCTCCTACAATGAGCAGTTCTTC. Translation gives CASSQGNSVSSYNEQFF. This rearrangement joins TRBV3-1 (or the pseudogene TRBV3-2) to TRBJ2-1; no definite D call. V lost 1 base, J lost 0 bases, and 13 bases lay in between. Germline V gene data show CDR1 as LGHDT and CDR2 as YNNKEL (reference sequence). The CDR3 contains 17 residues.